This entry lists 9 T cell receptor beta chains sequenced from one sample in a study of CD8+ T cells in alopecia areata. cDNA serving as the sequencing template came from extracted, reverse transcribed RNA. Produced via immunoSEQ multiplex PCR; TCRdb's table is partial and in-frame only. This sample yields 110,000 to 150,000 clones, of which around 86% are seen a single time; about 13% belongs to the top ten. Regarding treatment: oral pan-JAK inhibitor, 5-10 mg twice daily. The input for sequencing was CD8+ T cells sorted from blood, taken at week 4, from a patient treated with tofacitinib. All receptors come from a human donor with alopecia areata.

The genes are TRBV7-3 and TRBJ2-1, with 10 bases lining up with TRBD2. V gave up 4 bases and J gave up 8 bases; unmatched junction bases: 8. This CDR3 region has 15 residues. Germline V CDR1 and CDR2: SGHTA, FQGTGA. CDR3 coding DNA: TGTGCCAGCAGCTACGGGACTAGCGTGGGTGATGAGCAGTTCTTC. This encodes CASSYGTSVGDEQFF. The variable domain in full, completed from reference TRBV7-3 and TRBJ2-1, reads GAGVSQTPSNKVTEKGKYVELRCDPISGHTALYWYRQSLGQGPEFLIYFQGTGAADDSGLPNDRFFAVRPEGSVSTLKIQRTERGDSAVYLCASSYGTSVGDEQFFGPGTRLTVL.

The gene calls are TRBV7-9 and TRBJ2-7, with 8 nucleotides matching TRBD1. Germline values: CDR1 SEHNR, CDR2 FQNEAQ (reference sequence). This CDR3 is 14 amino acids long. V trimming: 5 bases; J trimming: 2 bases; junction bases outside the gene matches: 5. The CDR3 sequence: CASSGPTGAYEQYF. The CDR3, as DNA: TGTGCCAGCAGCGGACCGACAGGGGCCTACGAGCAGTACTTC.

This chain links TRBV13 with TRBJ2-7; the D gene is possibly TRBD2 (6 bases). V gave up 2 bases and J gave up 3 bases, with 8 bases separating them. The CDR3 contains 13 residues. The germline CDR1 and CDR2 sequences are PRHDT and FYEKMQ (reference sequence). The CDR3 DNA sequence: TGTGCCAGCAGCTTACCGGGACTCTACGAGCAGTACTTC. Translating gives CASSLPGLYEQYF.

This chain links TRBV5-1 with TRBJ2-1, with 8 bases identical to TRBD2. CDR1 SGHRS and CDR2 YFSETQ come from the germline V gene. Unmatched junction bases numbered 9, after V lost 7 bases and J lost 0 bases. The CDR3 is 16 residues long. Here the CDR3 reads CASYPGLDLSYNEQFF. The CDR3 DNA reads TGCGCCAGCTATCCGGGACTAGACCTCTCCTACAATGAGCAGTTCTTC.

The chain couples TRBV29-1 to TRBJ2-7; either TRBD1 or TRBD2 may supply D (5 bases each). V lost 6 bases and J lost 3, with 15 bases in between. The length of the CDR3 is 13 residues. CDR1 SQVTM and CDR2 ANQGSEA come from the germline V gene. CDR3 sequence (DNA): TGCAGCGTCGAACGAGGGGTTGGCTACGAGCAGTACTTC. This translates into CSVERGVGYEQYF.

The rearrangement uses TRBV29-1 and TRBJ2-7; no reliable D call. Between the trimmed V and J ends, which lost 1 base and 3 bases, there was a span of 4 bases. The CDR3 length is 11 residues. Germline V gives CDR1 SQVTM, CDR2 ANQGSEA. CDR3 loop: CSVEVNYEQYF. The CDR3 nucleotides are TGCAGCGTTGAAGTGAACTACGAGCAGTACTTC.

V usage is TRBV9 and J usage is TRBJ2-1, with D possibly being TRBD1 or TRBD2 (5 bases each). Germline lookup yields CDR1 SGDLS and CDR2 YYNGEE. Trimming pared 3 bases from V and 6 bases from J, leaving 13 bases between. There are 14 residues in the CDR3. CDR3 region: CASSASSGLNEQFF. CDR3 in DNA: TGTGCCAGCAGCGCATCTTCGGGGCTCAATGAGCAGTTCTTC.

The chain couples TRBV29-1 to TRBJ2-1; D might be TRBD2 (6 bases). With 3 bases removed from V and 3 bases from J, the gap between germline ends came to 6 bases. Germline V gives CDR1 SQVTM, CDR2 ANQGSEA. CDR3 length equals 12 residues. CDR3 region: CSVEGGYNEQFF. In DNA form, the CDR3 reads TGCAGCGTTGAGGGGGGCTACAATGAGCAGTTCTTC.

The CDR3 DNA follows: TGTGCCAGCAGTGTCGATAATAAAGGCGTTACTTACGAGCAGTACTTC. Translation gives CASSVDNKGVTYEQYF. The chain links TRBV6-4 to TRBJ2-7; D uncertain. The germline CDR1 and CDR2 sequences are MRHNA and SNTAGT. The CDR3 has 16 residues. V lost 4 bases and J 4 bases, leaving 20 bases between the germline ends.